This TCR beta chain was retrieved from a study of cytomegalovirus exposure and HLA in healthy donors. For this clone: The junction departs from the called germline gene at one end, perhaps through a read error.

The PCR employed 60 Vbeta primers together with 13 Jbeta primers. Method: immunoSEQ multiplex PCR; TCRdb's copy keeps in-frame clones and lacks some. The top ten clones hold around 5.7% of a sample with under 200,000 clones, 60% to 85% of them seen once. Sequences were obtained from PBMCs. The TCR originated in a middle-aged man in good health and CMV-seronegative.

This CDR3 is CASSVTGAANSGSTIYF. The CDR3, as DNA: TGTGCCAGCTCAGTGACAGGGGCCGCCAACTCTGGAAGCACCATATATTTT. The J gene is TRBJ1-3, the V gene TRBV18; 8 nucleotides match TRBD1. The CDR3 consists of 17 residues. Germline CDR1 KGHSH, CDR2 LQKENI.